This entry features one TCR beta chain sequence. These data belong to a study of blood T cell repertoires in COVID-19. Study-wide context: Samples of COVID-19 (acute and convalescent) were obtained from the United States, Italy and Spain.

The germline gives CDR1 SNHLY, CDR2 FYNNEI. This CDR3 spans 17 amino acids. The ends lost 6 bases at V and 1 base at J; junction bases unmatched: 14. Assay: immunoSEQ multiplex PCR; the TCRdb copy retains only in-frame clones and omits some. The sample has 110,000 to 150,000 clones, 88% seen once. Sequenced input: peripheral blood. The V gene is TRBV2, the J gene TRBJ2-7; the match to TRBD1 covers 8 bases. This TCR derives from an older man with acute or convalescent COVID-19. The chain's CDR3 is CASSDTTSGQVSYEQYF. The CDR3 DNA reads TGTGCCAGCAGCGATACTACCTCGGGACAGGTATCCTACGAGCAGTACTTC.